Listed here are 3 T cell receptor beta chains from one sample, sequenced in a study of T cells in Graves' hyperthyroidism and ophthalmopathy. RNA transcripts served as the template for amplifying TCR beta CDR3 regions. First-round RT-PCR targeting the TCR CDR3 was performed with the HTBI primer set. TCRdb passed the multiplex PCR reads through MiXCR, listing each CDR3 protein once. The sample carries some 400,000 distinct CDR3 sequences, about 20% recorded once. The sample comprised blood. Source of these receptors: a woman aged 18-29 years with Graves' hyperthyroidism.

The chain recombines TRBV12-3 or TRBV12-4 with TRBJ1-2, with TRBD1 identical over 9 bases. The CDR3 sequence is 18 residues long. Trimming cost V 6 bases and J 6 bases; bases outside gene matches: 20. In nucleotides, the CDR3 is TGTGCCAGCAGCCGCAGATTAGGAGGGACAGGGATGTCGGATGGCTACACCTTC. Translation: CASSRRLGGTGMSDGYTF.

At least ten counts were recorded for this clonotype. CDR3 in amino acids: CASSYVLKLRDYEQYF. In DNA form, the CDR3 reads TGTGCCAGCAGTTATGTCCTCAAACTCAGGGACTACGAGCAGTACTTC. The chain combines TRBV28 with TRBJ2-7; D is possibly TRBD1 (5 bases). Germline V lookup: CDR1 MDHEN, CDR2 SYDVKM. The CDR3 is 16 amino acids. Trimming cost V 4 bases and J 3 bases, with 19 bases left between them.

This clonotype was detected many times. The chain has TRBV2 and TRBJ1-2, with D perhaps TRBD1 (5 bases). The CDR3 loop spans 14 amino acids. V lost 6 bases and J 0 bases, leaving 11 bases between the germline ends. Germline V gene sequence: CDR1 SNHLY, CDR2 FYNNEI. The CDR3, as DNA: TGTGCCAGCAGAACGAGGGGCACTAACTATGGCTACACCTTC. Protein: CASRTRGTNYGYTF.